Presented here are 4 T cell receptor beta chains from one specimen sequenced in a study of T cells in Graves' hyperthyroidism and ophthalmopathy. Template material for amplifying TCR beta CDR3 regions consisted of RNA transcripts. HTBI primers were employed in a first-round RT-PCR of the TCR CDR3. TCRdb re-analysed the multiplex PCR reads in MiXCR, keeping a single row per CDR3 protein. The data hold about 410,000 distinct CDR3 sequences, with roughly 14% observed a single time. The specimen sequenced was blood. The source of these receptors is a man between 18 and 29 years old with Graves' ophthalmopathy.

This clonotype was seen ten or more times. V gene TRBV18 combines with J gene TRBJ2-7, with D tentatively TRBD2 (5 bases). Germline V CDR1 and CDR2: KGHSH, LQKENI. The CDR3 extends over 13 amino acids. V was shortened by 6 bases and J by 6 bases, with 15 bases between the two germline ends. DNA of the CDR3: TGTGCCAGCTCTCGTGAACTAGTTTCCGAGCAGTACTTC. Encoded protein: CASSRELVSEQYF.

At least ten counts were recorded for this clonotype. V and J are TRBV12-3 or TRBV12-4 and TRBJ2-1, with TRBD1 identical over 7 bases. The CDR3 length is 15 residues. V lost 6 bases to trimming and J lost 1 base; unmatched junction nucleotides: 6. The CDR3 reads CASSKGRGSYNEQFF. The CDR3 DNA follows: TGTGCCAGCAGCAAGGGCAGGGGGTCCTACAATGAGCAGTTCTTC.

This clonotype was observed at least ten times. The chain combines TRBV12-3 or TRBV12-4 with TRBJ1-1; 10 bases agree with TRBD1. This CDR3 contains 14 residues. J gave up 1 base and V 6 bases, and 2 bases lay outside the gene matches. The CDR3 nucleotides read TGTGCCAGCAGACGACAGGGGGCGAACACTGAAGCTTTCTTT. Translation gives CASRRQGANTEAFF.

Ten or more counts support this clonotype. The chain is built from TRBV4-1 and TRBJ1-1; unclear D gene. The CDR3 has 14 amino acids. Between the trimmed V and J ends, which lost 1 base and 1 base, there was a span of 7 bases. Per germline, CDR1 MGHRA and CDR2 YSYEKL. The CDR3 DNA sequence: TGCGCCAGCAGCCAAGTCAGAGGGAACACTGAAGCTTTCTTT. As protein: CASSQVRGNTEAFF.